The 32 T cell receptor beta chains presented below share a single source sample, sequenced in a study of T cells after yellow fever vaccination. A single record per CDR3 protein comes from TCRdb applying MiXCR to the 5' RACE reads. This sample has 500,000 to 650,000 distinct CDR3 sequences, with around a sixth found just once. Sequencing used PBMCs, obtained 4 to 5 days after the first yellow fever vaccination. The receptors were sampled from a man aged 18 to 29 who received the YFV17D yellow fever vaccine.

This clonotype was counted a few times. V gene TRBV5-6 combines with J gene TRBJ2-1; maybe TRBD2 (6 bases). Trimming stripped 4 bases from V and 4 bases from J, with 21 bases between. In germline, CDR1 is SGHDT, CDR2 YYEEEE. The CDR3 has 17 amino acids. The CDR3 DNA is TGTGCCAGCAGCCTACCTTCTGTTGGGGGGATTTACAATGAGCAGTTCTTC. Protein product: CASSLPSVGGIYNEQFF. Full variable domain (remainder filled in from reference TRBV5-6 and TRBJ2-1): DAGVTQSPTHLIKTRGQQVTLRCSPKSGHDTVSWYQQALGQGPQFIFQYYEEEERQRGNFPDRFSGHQFPNYSSELNVNALLLGDSALYLCASSLPSVGGIYNEQFFGPGTRLTVL.

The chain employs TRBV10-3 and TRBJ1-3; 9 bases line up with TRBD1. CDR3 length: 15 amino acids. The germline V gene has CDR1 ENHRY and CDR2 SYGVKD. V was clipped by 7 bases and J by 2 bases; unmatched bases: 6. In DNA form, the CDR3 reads TGTGCCATCACCGGACAGGGGCTAGCTGGAAACACCATATATTTT. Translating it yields CAITGQGLAGNTIYF.

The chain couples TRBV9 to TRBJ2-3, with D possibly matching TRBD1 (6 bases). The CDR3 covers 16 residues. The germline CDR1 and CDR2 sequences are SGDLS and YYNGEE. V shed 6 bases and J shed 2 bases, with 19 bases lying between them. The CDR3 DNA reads TGTGCCAGCACCAGGGGCCTGGACCAATCCACAGATACGCAGTATTTT. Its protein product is CASTRGLDQSTDTQYF.

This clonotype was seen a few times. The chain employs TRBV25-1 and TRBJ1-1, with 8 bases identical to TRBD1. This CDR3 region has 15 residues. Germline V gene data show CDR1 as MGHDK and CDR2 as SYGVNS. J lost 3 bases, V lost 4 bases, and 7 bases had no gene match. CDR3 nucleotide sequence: TGTGCCAGCAGTGGACGAGGACAGGGATACACTGAAGCTTTCTTT. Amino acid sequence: CASSGRGQGYTEAFF. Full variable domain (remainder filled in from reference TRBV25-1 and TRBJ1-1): EADIYQTPRYLVIGTGKKITLECSQTMGHDKMYWYQQDPGMELHLIHYSYGVNSTEKGDLSSESTVSRIRTEHFPLTLESARPSHTSQYLCASSGRGQGYTEAFFGQGTRLTVV.

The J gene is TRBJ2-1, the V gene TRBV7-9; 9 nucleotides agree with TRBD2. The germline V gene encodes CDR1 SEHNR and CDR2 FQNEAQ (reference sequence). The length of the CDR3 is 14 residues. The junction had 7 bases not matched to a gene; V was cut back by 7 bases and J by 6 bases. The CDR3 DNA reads TGTGCCAGCATGGGTCTAGCGGGGCTCAATGAGCAGTTCTTC. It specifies CASMGLAGLNEQFF.

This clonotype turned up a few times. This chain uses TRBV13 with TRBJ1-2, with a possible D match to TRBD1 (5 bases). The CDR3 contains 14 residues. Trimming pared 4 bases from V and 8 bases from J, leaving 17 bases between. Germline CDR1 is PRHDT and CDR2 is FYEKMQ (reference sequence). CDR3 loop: CASSYRTGSHGYTF. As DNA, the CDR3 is TGTGCCAGCAGCTACCGTACAGGCAGCCACGGCTACACCTTC. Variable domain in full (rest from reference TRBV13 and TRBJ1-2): AAGVIQSPRHLIKEKRETATLKCYPIPRHDTVYWYQQGPGQDPQFLISFYEKMQSDKGSIPDRFSAQQFSDYHSELNMSSLELGDSALYFCASSYRTGSHGYTFGSGTRLTVV.

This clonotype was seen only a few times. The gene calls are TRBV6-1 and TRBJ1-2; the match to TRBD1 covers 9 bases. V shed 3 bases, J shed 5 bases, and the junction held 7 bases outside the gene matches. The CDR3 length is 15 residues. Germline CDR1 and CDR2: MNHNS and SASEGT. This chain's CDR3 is CASSDPGQGKYGYTF. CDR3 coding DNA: TGTGCCAGCAGTGATCCGGGACAGGGAAAATATGGCTACACCTTC.

The CDR3: CSATPGGSDIQYF. The CDR3 coding sequence is TGCAGTGCAACCCCGGGGGGCTCGGACATTCAGTACTTC. V usage is TRBV20-1 and J usage is TRBJ2-4; possibly TRBD2 for D (7 bases). The ends were cut back, 6 bases at V and 8 bases at J, with 17 bases in the middle. The CDR3 has 13 residues. Germline values: CDR1 DFQATT, CDR2 SNEGSKA (reference sequence).

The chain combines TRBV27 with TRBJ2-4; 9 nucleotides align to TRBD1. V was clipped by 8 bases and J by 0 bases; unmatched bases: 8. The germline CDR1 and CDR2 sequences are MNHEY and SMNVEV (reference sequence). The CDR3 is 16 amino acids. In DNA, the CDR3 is TGTGCCAGCCGACCGGGACAGGGCATAGCCAAAAACATTCAGTACTTC. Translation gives CASRPGQGIAKNIQYF.

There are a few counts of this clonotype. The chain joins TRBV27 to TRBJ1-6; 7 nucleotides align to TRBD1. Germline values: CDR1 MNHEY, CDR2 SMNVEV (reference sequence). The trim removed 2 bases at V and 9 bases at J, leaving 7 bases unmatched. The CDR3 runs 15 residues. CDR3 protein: CASSLETGRSSPLHF. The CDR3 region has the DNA TGTGCCAGCAGTTTAGAGACAGGGCGGAGTTCACCCCTCCACTTT.

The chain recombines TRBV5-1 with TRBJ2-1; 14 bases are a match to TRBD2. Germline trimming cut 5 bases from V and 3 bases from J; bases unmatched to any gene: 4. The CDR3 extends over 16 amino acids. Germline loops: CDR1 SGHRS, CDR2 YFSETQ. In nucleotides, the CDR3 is TGCGCCAGCAGGAGACTAGCGGGGGGGAACTACAATGAGCAGTTCTTC. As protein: CASRRLAGGNYNEQFF.

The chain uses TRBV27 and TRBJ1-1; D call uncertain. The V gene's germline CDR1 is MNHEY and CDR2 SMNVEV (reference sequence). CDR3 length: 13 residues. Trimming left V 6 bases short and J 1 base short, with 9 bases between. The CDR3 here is CASRPDTNTEAFF. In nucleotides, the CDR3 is TGTGCCAGCAGACCCGACACGAACACTGAAGCTTTCTTT.

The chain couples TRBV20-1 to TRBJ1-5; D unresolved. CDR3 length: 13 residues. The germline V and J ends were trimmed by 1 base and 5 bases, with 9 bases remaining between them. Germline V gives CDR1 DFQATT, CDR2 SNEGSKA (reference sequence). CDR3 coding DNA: TGCAGTGCTAGAGCCGGTAACCATCAGCCCCAGCATTTT. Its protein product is CSARAGNHQPQHF.

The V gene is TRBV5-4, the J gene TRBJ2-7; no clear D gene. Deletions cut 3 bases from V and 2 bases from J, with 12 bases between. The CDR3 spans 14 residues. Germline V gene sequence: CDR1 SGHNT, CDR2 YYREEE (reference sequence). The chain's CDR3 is CASSSRAGAYEQYF. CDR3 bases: TGTGCCAGCAGCTCTCGGGCAGGCGCCTACGAGCAGTACTTC.

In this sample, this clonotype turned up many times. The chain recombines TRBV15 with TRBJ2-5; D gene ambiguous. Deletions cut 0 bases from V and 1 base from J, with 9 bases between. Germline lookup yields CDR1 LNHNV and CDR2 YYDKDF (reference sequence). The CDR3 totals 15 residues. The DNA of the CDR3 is TGTGCCACCAGCAGAGATAAAAGCAGCCAAGAGACCCAGTACTTC. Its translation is CATSRDKSSQETQYF. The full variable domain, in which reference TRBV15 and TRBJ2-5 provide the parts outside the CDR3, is DAMVIQNPRYQVTQFGKPVTLSCSQTLNHNVMYWYQQKSSQAPKLLFHYYDKDFNNEADTPDNFQSRRPNTSFCFLDIRSPGLGDTAMYLCATSRDKSSQETQYFGPGTRLLVL.

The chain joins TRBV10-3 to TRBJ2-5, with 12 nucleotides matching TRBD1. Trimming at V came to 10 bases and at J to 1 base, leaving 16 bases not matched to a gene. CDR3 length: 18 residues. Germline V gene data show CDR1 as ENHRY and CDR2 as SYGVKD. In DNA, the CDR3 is TGTGCCACCCCTGGGACAGGGGGCGCAGAGGGGTGCCAAGAGACCCAGTACTTC. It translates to CATPGTGGAEGCQETQYF.

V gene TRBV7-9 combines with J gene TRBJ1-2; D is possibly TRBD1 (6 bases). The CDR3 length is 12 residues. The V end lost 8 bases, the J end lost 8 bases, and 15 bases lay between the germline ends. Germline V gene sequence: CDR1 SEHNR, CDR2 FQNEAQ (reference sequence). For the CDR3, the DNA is TGTGCCAGCGCTAGGACAGAGAGAGGCTACACCTTC. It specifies CASARTERGYTF.

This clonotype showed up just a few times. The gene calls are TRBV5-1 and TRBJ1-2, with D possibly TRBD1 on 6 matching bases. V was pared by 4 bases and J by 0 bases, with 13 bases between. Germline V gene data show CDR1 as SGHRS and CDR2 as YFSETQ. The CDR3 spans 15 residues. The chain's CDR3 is CASSGGTNANYGYTF. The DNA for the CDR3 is TGCGCCAGCAGCGGGGGGACAAATGCTAACTATGGCTACACCTTC.

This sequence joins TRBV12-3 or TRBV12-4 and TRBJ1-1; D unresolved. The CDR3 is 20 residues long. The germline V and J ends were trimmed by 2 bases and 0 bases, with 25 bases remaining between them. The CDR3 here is CASSLYSRGLQIRLNTEAFF. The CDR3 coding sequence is TGTGCCAGCAGTTTATACTCCCGAGGACTCCAGATAAGACTGAACACTGAAGCTTTCTTT.

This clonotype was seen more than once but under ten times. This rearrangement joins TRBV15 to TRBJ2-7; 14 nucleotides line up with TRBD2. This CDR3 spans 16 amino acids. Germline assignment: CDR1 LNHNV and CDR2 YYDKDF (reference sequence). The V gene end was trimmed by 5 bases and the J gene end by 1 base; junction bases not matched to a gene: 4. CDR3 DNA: TGTGCCACCAGCGGAGGACTAGCGGGGGGTTCCTACGAGCAGTACTTC. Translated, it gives CATSGGLAGGSYEQYF.

This chain's CDR3 is CASSLGRAVQPQHF. The CDR3 coding sequence is TGTGCCAGCAGCTTGGGCAGGGCAGTTCAGCCCCAGCATTTT. This chain uses TRBV5-6 with TRBJ1-5; D is possibly TRBD1 (5 bases). The germline V gene has CDR1 SGHDT and CDR2 YYEEEE. The CDR3 covers 14 residues. The V end was cut by 0 bases, the J end by 6 bases, with 10 bases between. Drawing the rest from reference TRBV5-6 and TRBJ1-5, the complete variable domain is DAGVTQSPTHLIKTRGQQVTLRCSPKSGHDTVSWYQQALGQGPQFIFQYYEEEERQRGNFPDRFSGHQFPNYSSELNVNALLLGDSALYLCASSLGRAVQPQHFGDGTRLSIL.

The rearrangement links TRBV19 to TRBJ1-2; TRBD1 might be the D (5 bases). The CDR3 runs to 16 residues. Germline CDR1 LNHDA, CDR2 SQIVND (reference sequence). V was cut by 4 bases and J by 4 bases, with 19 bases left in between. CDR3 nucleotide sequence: TGTGCCAGTAGTACGCGGACACTCCGCTTATCCTATGGCTACACCTTC. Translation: CASSTRTLRLSYGYTF.

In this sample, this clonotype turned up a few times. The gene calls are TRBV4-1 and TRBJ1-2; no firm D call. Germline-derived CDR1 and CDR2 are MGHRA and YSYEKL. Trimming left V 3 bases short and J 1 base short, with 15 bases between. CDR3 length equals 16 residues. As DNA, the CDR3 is TGCGCCAGCAGCCAGGTTTCCTTGGGTGATAACTATGGCTACACCTTC. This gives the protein CASSQVSLGDNYGYTF.

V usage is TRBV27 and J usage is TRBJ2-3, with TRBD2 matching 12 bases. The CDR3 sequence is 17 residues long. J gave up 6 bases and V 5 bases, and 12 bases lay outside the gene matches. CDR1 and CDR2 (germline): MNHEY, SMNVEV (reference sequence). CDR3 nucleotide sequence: TGTGCCAGCAGTCCACTACTAGCGGGGGGCCCACATGATACGCAGTATTTT. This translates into CASSPLLAGGPHDTQYF.

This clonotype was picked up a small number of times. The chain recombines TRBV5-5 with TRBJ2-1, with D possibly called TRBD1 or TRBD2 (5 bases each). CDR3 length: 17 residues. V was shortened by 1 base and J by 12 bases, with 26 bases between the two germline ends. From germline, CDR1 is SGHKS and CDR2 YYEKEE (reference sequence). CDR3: CASSLFVGTAEIEGQFF. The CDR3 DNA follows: TGTGCCAGCAGCTTGTTCGTAGGGACCGCCGAAATTGAGGGGCAGTTCTTC.

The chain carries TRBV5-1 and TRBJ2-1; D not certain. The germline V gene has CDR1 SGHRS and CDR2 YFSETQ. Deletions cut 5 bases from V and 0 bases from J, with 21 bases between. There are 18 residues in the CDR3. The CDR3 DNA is TGCGCCAGCAGTTACGGCGCCTCTGGCGTAAGCTCCTACAATGAGCAGTTCTTC. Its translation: CASSYGASGVSSYNEQFF. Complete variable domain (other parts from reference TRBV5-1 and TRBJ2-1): KAGVTQTPRYLIKTRGQQVTLSCSPISGHRSVSWYQQTPGQGLQFLFEYFSETQRNKGNFPGRFSGRQFSNSRSEMNVSTLELGDSALYLCASSYGASGVSSYNEQFFGPGTRLTVL.

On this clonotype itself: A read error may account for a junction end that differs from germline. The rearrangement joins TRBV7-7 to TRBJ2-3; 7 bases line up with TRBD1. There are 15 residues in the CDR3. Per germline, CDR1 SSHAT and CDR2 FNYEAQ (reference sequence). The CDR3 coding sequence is TGTGCTAGCAGCCGACGACAGGGCCCCACAGATACGCAGTATTTT. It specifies CASSRRQGPTDTQYF.

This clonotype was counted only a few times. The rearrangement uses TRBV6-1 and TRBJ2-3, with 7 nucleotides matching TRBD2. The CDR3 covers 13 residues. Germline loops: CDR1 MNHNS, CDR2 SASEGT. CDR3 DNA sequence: TGTGGAAAATTAGCGGGCAACACAGATACGCAGTATTTT. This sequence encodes CGKLAGNTDTQYF.

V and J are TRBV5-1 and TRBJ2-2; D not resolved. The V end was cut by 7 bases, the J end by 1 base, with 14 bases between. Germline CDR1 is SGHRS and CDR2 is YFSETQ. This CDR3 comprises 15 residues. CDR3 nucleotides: TGCGCCAGCTGCAGTGAAGGCGTGAACACCGGGGAGCTGTTTTTT. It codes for CASCSEGVNTGELFF.

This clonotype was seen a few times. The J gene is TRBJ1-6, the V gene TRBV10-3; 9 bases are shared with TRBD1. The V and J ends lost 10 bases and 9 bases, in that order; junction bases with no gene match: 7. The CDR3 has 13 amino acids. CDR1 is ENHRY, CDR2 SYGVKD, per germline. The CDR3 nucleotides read TGTGCCAACCGGGACAGGGAGGCTTCACCCCTCCACTTT. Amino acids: CANRDREASPLHF.

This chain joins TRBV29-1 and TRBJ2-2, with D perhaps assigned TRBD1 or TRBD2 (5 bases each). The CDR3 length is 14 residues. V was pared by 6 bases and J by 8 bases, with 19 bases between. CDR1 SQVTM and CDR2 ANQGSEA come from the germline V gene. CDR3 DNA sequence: TGCAGCGTCTCCGCCGGGACCAAGGAAGGGGAGCTGTTTTTT. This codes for CSVSAGTKEGELFF.

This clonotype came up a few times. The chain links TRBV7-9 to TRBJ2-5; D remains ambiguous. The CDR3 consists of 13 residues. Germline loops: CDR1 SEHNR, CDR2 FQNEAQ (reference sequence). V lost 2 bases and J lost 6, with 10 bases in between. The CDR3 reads CASSLSELKTQYF. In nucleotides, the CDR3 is TGTGCCAGCAGCTTATCGGAGTTGAAGACCCAGTACTTC.